This record covers a single TCR beta chain. The antigen remains undetermined. The PCR contained 60 Vbeta and 13 Jbeta primers. The assay was immunoSEQ multiplex PCR, and TCRdb's table has in-frame clones only and misses some. This sample's clone table lists roughly 30,000 clones. The CDR3 spans 14 residues. Trimming stripped 2 bases from V and 7 bases from J, with 14 bases between. Germline CDR1 reads SGHTA; CDR2 reads FQGTGA. The data are from a study of cytomegalovirus exposure and HLA in healthy donors. The overall study: There were fewer than 130 million unique TCR beta sequences, drawn from around 180 million T cells, in an earlier analysis.

The study, taken as a whole, reports: There were some public TCRs occurring in many donors, but most TCR sequences were rare. Association of a missense DCLRE1C variant with TCR beta V- and J-gene trimming was reported in a later analysis.

It was healthy bone marrow donors who served as donors. The sequenced sample was PBMCs. The receptor comes from a female donor in good health and CMV-seronegative. The rearrangement joins TRBV7-3 to TRBJ1-1; D unresolved. The CDR3 nucleotides read TGTGCCAGCAGCTTAGGAAGCACAGCTAATGAAGCTTTCTTT. Translating gives CASSLGSTANEAFF.